The clone carrying this TCR beta chain was counted ten times or more. The data stem from a study of blood T cells in healthy people across ages. Germline V lookup: CDR1 SEHNR, CDR2 FQNEAQ (reference sequence). This CDR3 spans 12 amino acids. V was pared by 1 base and J by 9 bases, with 10 bases between. With a J-beta primer mix and a sample-barcoded 5' primer, a second PCR ran about 7 to 11 cycles. A template-switch adaptor with 12 random nucleotides tagged each cDNA molecule. Per-sample output comprised a minimum of 2.5 million paired-end reads containing CDR3. Using its own MiXCR run on the 5' RACE reads, TCRdb lists one record per CDR3 protein. The profile shows almost 550,000 distinct CDR3 sequences, approximately 25% of them singletons. These data are also associated with another study on T cells of mothers and their children. Per that study: Using the M1S primer, the second PCR added sample barcodes along with 2-4 random nucleotides.

This chain joins TRBV7-9 and TRBJ2-7, with a possible D match to TRBD2 (5 bases). The sequence was obtained from a boy aged 10-17 years in good health. The specimen sequenced was blood. The CDR3 DNA sequence: TGTGCCAGCAGCTTAGAGCGGTTGGGGCAGTACTTC. This sequence encodes CASSLERLGQYF.